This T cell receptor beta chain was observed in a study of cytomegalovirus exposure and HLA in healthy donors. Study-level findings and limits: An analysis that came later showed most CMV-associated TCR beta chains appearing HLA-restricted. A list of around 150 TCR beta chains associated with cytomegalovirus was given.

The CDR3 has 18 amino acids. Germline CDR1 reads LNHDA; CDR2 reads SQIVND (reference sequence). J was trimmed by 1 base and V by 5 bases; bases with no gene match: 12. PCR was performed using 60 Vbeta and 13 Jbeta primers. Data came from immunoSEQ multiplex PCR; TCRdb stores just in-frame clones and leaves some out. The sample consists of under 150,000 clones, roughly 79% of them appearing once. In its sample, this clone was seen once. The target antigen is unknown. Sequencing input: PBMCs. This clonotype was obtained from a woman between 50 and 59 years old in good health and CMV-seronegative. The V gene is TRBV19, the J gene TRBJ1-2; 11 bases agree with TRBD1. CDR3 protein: CASSPTGTGGGFNYGYTF. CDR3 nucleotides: TGTGCCAGTAGTCCCACCGGGACAGGGGGTGGATTTAACTATGGCTACACCTTC.